This TCR beta chain was documented in a study of cytomegalovirus exposure and HLA in healthy donors. Study as a whole: About 85 million unique TCRs from HLA-typed donors were held in an early release of data.

Notes on this clone: Its antigen is not known.

Vbeta (60) and Jbeta (13) primers were used in the PCR. The method was immunoSEQ multiplex PCR; TCRdb's version includes in-frame clones alone and lacks a portion of them. The sample's table shows some 160,000 clones. Study outcomes and limitations: A later look showed TCR association rates differing by HLA locus, highest for DRB1 and lowest for HLA-C. In a later analysis, V- and J-gene trimming of beta chains associated with a DCLRE1C missense variant, replicated independently. The classifier reportedly diagnosed cytomegalovirus status with high sensitivity and specificity.

The CDR3 length is 17 residues. The trim removed 1 base at V and 0 bases at J, leaving 5 bases unmatched. Looked up from germline, CDR1 is SGHAT and CDR2 is FQNNGV. The V gene is TRBV11-2, the J gene TRBJ2-2; 7 bases map to TRBD2. Sequencing was done on a sample of PBMCs. The sequence was obtained from a man between 25 and 39 years old in good health and CMV-seronegative. DNA of the CDR3: TGTGCCAGCAGCTTAGCACTAGCGTATACGAACACCGGGGAGCTGTTTTTT. Translated: CASSLALAYTNTGELFF.